The 11 T cell receptor beta chains below were found in one sample sequenced in a study of PD-1 blockade in classical Hodgkin lymphoma. All the patients suffered relapse after autologous stem cell transplantation, and brentuximab vedotin exposure differed. It was by magnetic negative selection that CD4+ T cells were purified from thawed PBMCs. Measured with immunoSEQ multiplex PCR; TCRdb has only the in-frame clones, and not every one. The sample includes roughly 7,100 clones, just under 80% of them seen just once. Here the sequenced sample was CD4+ T cells from blood, taken at baseline. The receptors were sampled from a human donor with classical Hodgkin lymphoma.

The V call is TRBV6-6, the J call TRBJ1-3; D is undetermined. V was pared by 2 bases and J by 0 bases, with 5 bases between. CDR3 length: 14 amino acids. Germline V gene sequence: CDR1 MNHNY, CDR2 SVGAGI (reference sequence). For the CDR3, the DNA is TGTGCCAGCAGTTACGGCAGCTCTGGAAACACCATATATTTT. This encodes CASSYGSSGNTIYF.

CDR3 in DNA: TGTGCCAGCTCACCCTTTGTTCGGGGCGGATTTATAGAGACCCAGTACTTC. It encodes CASSPFVRGGFIETQYF. The chain joins TRBV18 to TRBJ2-5; D might be TRBD1 or TRBD2, each matching 5 bases. Trimming shortened V by 3 bases and J by 4 bases, and 21 bases separated the two germline ends. The CDR3 consists of 17 residues. Germline CDR1 KGHSH, CDR2 LQKENI.

The chain is built from TRBV7-2 and TRBJ2-1; 8 bases match TRBD2. This CDR3 has 14 residues. CDR1 is SGHTA, CDR2 FQGNSA, per germline. The trim removed 2 bases at V and 6 bases at J, leaving 3 bases unmatched. The CDR3 loop is CASSLPGTSNEQFF. CDR3 coding DNA: TGTGCCAGCAGCTTACCCGGGACTAGCAATGAGCAGTTCTTC.

The chain recombines TRBV10-1 with TRBJ1-4; maybe TRBD1 (6 bases). The CDR3 totals 11 residues. V gave up 3 bases and J gave up 10 bases, with 6 bases separating them. The V gene's germline CDR1 is WNHNN and CDR2 SYGVQD (reference sequence). The CDR3 DNA reads TGCGCCAGCAGTGAAGGGGGAAAACTGTTTTTT. This gives the protein CASSEGGKLFF.

This clone was recorded once. The V and J genes are TRBV28 and TRBJ2-5; either TRBD1 or TRBD2 may supply D (5 bases each). The CDR3 has 16 amino acids. CDR1 is MDHEN and CDR2 is SYDVKM in the germline V gene. Trimming cost V 3 bases and J 1 base, with 15 bases left between them. CDR3 loop: CASSLRGRTSQETQYF. The CDR3 nucleotides are TGTGCCAGCAGTTTGAGGGGAAGGACCAGCCAAGAGACCCAGTACTTC.

The chain carries TRBV10-1 and TRBJ2-1; 7 bases match TRBD1. V lost 4 bases and J lost 2; bases outside the gene matches: 14. The CDR3 contains 18 residues. Germline V gives CDR1 WNHNN, CDR2 SYGVQD (reference sequence). CDR3 protein: CASSGKIGTAATYNEQFF. The CDR3 coding sequence is TGCGCCAGCAGTGGGAAAATCGGGACAGCTGCCACCTACAATGAGCAGTTCTTC.

The V gene is TRBV4-2, the J gene TRBJ1-1, with unresolved D. Germline V lookup: CDR1 LGHNA, CDR2 YNFKEQ. V lost 1 base and J 3 bases, leaving 15 bases between the germline ends. This CDR3 has 16 residues. CDR3 DNA sequence: TGTGCCAGCAGCCAAGCTCCTGCAGAATGGGACACTGAAGCTTTCTTT. Amino acids: CASSQAPAEWDTEAFF.

This clone was observed a single time. The chain joins TRBV7-2 to TRBJ2-7; TRBD1 matches 8 bases. Trimming took 5 bases from V and 4 from J; bases not matched to a gene: 4. CDR1 is SGHTA, CDR2 FQGNSA, per germline. The CDR3 runs to 13 residues. The CDR3 region is CASSNDRGYEQYV. Written as DNA, the CDR3 is TGTGCCAGCAGCAACGACAGGGGATACGAGCAGTACGTC.

The rearrangement uses TRBV28 and TRBJ1-5; 11 bases fit TRBD1. V lost 1 base, J lost 4 bases, and 3 bases stayed unmatched. CDR1 is MDHEN, CDR2 SYDVKM, per germline. The CDR3 consists of 16 residues. The CDR3 protein is CASSLYGTGGNQPQHF. DNA of the CDR3: TGTGCCAGCAGTTTATATGGGACAGGGGGTAATCAGCCCCAGCATTTT.

The gene calls are TRBV6-5 and TRBJ1-5; 9 bases agree with TRBD1. This CDR3 contains 12 residues. Germline V lookup: CDR1 MNHEY, CDR2 SVGAGI. V lost 5 bases, J lost 7 bases, and 0 bases stayed unmatched. The CDR3 region has the DNA TGTGCCAGCAGTGACAGGGGGCAGCCCCAGCATTTT. Amino acid sequence: CASSDRGQPQHF.

This rearrangement joins TRBV19 to TRBJ2-3; D not resolved. This CDR3 contains 14 residues. Trimming cost V 5 bases and J 0 bases, with 9 bases left between them. CDR1 is LNHDA and CDR2 is SQIVND in the germline V gene (reference sequence). This CDR3 reads CASSLDGSTDTQYF. The CDR3 bases are TGTGCCAGTAGTTTGGACGGTAGCACAGATACGCAGTATTTT.